One T cell receptor (beta chain) is described in this entry. Antigen unknown. Clones were read by immunoSEQ multiplex PCR, and TCRdb kept only the in-frame ones, dropping some. The sample has more than 100,000 clones; approximately 94% are singletons. Germline V CDR1 and CDR2: SGHVS, FNYEAQ. V dropped 9 bases and J dropped 0 bases, with 14 bases sitting between them. The CDR3 extends over 15 amino acids. The data were taken from a study of T cell responses to AZD1222 COVID-19 vaccine. Study-level points and caveats: Only six AZD1222 recipients tested seropositive at baseline. Among the donors, most were white British and more were female, and clonal diversity was possibly underestimated. Recipients of two AZD1222 doses showed rising Spike-specific TCR breadth and depth.

This specimen consisted of peripheral blood, obtained 28 days after the second AZD1222 dose. The receptor comes from an adult who received the AZD1222 COVID-19 vaccine. The rearrangement uses TRBV7-6 and TRBJ2-2; D tentatively fits TRBD1 or TRBD2 (6 bases each). CDR3 sequence reads: CASQLGGSNTGELFF. For the CDR3, the DNA is TGTGCCAGTCAACTCGGGGGCTCGAACACCGGGGAGCTGTTTTTT.